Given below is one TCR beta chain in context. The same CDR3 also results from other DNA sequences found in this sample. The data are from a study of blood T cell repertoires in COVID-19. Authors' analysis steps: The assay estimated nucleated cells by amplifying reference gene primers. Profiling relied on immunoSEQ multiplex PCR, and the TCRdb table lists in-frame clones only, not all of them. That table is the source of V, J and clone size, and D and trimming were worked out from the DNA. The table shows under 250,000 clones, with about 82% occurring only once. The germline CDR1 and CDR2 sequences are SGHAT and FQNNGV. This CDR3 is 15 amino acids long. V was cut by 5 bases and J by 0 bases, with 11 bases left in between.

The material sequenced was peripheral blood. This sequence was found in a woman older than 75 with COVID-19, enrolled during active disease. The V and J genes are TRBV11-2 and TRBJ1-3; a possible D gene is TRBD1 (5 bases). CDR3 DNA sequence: TGTGCCAGCAGCGCGGGGCTTAGCTCTGGAAACACCATATATTTT. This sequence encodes CASSAGLSSGNTIYF.